This T cell receptor (beta chain) is from a study of cytotoxic CD8 clonotypes in ibrutinib-treated CLL. Study context: Patient counts were approximately 12 relapsed/refractory, about 14 treatment-naive and around 17 IGHV unmutated. The sample average was about 260,000 productive templates and just under 95,000 productive rearrangements.

Germline V CDR1 and CDR2: SEHNR, FQNEAQ (reference sequence). This CDR3 is built from 14 residues. Germline trimming cut 1 base from V and 4 bases from J; bases unmatched to any gene: 3. Some clones are missing from TCRdb's copy, which holds only in-frame ones; the method was immunoSEQ multiplex PCR. The sample carries approximately 350,000 clones, 67% recorded once. Worth noting for this clone: Antigen specificity is unknown.

Study observations and caveats: Under treatment, the uncommon public clonotypes either contracted or remained stable. At progression, clonality fell back toward baseline after rising at ibrutinib response.

The sample consisted of PBMCs, taken after 36 months of ibrutinib treatment. The TCR sequence derives from a human donor with chronic lymphocytic leukemia. The chain couples TRBV7-9 to TRBJ1-1; 7 bases align to TRBD1. CDR3 protein: CASSLGDSGTEAFF. Here the CDR3 DNA reads TGTGCCAGCAGCTTAGGGGACAGCGGCACTGAAGCTTTCTTT. The whole variable domain, filled in from reference TRBV7-9 and TRBJ1-1, reads DTGVSQNPRHKITKRGQNVTFRCDPISEHNRLYWYRQTLGQGPEFLTYFQNEAQLEKSRLLSDRFSAERPKGSFSTLEIQRTEQGDSAMYLCASSLGDSGTEAFFGQGTRLTVV.